The 10 T cell receptor beta chains below were found in one sample sequenced in a study of somatic mutations in cytotoxic T cells in rheumatoid arthritis. Generated by immunoSEQ multiplex PCR, the TCRdb table keeps only in-frame clones and is missing some. Of roughly 14,000 clones listed, more than 60% are singletons. The source material was CD8+ T cells sorted from blood. Receptor source: an adult with rheumatoid arthritis.

The V gene is TRBV11-3, the J gene TRBJ2-3; D not certain. Germline loops: CDR1 SGHNT, CDR2 YENEEA. The V and J ends lost 4 bases and 1 base respectively, with 12 bases between them. The CDR3 is 15 residues long. The CDR3 loop is CASSSPGLGTDTQYF. DNA for the CDR3: TGTGCCAGCAGCTCACCAGGATTAGGCACAGATACGCAGTATTTT.

The V gene is TRBV5-1, the J gene TRBJ1-1, with 10 bases lining up with TRBD1. This CDR3 region has 14 residues. V lost 4 bases, J lost 6 bases, and 6 bases stayed unmatched. CDR1 and CDR2 (germline): SGHRS, YFSETQ. CDR3 in amino acids: CASSPADRGPEAFF. The CDR3 DNA reads TGCGCCAGCAGCCCCGCCGACAGGGGGCCTGAAGCTTTCTTT.

This sequence joins TRBV5-4 and TRBJ1-1; the D is unclear. With 0 bases removed from V and 0 bases from J, the gap between germline ends came to 18 bases. Germline CDR1 SGHNT, CDR2 YYREEE (reference sequence). The CDR3 runs to 18 residues. CDR3 in DNA: TGTGCCAGCAGCTTGGGGATTAGTTTGCCAGTAATGAACACTGAAGCTTTCTTT. Encoded protein: CASSLGISLPVMNTEAFF.

In this sample, this clone turned up a few times. V and J are TRBV7-9 and TRBJ1-4, with 7 bases fitting TRBD1. V dropped 0 bases and J dropped 8; count of bases not matched to a gene: 6. The germline CDR1 and CDR2 sequences are SEHNR and FQNEAQ (reference sequence). This CDR3 comprises 15 residues. CDR3 sequence: CASSLANRGREKLFF. Here the CDR3 DNA reads TGTGCCAGCAGCTTAGCCAACAGGGGAAGGGAAAAACTGTTTTTT.

This chain uses TRBV7-9 with TRBJ2-7, with D maybe TRBD1 (6 bases). CDR1 SEHNR and CDR2 FQNEAQ come from the germline V gene (reference sequence). V lost 5 bases to trimming and J lost 7 bases, with 18 bases between them. The CDR3 is 14 residues long. The CDR3 coding sequence is TGTGCCAGCAGCCACCGGGACAACCCCGGGGAGCAGTACTTC. Translated, it gives CASSHRDNPGEQYF. Drawing the rest from reference TRBV7-9 and TRBJ2-7, the complete variable domain is DTGVSQNPRHKITKRGQNVTFRCDPISEHNRLYWYRQTLGQGPEFLTYFQNEAQLEKSRLLSDRFSAERPKGSFSTLEIQRTEQGDSAMYLCASSHRDNPGEQYFGPGTRLTVT.

This chain uses TRBV2 with TRBJ1-5; D gene unclear. This CDR3 comprises 13 residues. The V gene's germline CDR1 is SNHLY and CDR2 FYNNEI. V was clipped by 4 bases and J by 3 bases, with 7 bases between them. CDR3 DNA sequence: TGTGCCAGCAGTGGCGGCCTCAATCAGCCCCAGCATTTT. It codes for CASSGGLNQPQHF. The full variable domain, completed using reference TRBV2 and TRBJ1-5, is EPEVTQTPSHQVTQMGQEVILRCVPISNHLYFYWYRQILGQKVEFLVSFYNNEISEKSEIFDDQFSVERPDGSNFTLKIRSTKLEDSAMYFCASSGGLNQPQHFGDGTRLSIL.

This clone occurred once. The V gene is TRBV29-1, the J gene TRBJ2-5, with D unclear. Germline lookup yields CDR1 SQVTM and CDR2 ANQGSEA. V lost 0 bases to trimming and J lost 2 bases, with 13 bases between them. This CDR3 comprises 15 residues. Here the CDR3 reads CSVEDRPAPQETQYF. The CDR3 nucleotides are TGCAGCGTTGAAGATCGTCCAGCGCCACAAGAGACCCAGTACTTC.

This chain connects TRBV4-2 to TRBJ1-6; TRBD1 is a possible D gene (5 bases). Germline CDR1 reads LGHNA; CDR2 reads YNFKEQ. The CDR3 length is 16 residues. V was cut by 1 base and J by 5 bases, with 12 bases left in between. Written as DNA, the CDR3 is TGTGCCAGCAGCCAAGGAAGATTACAGGATAATTCACCCCTCCACTTT. It translates to CASSQGRLQDNSPLHF.

The chain joins TRBV14 to TRBJ1-3; TRBD1 agrees at 7 bases. This CDR3 comprises 19 residues. Germline CDR1 is SGHDN and CDR2 is FVKESK. The ends lost 4 bases at V and 0 bases at J; junction bases unmatched: 15. CDR3 amino acids: CASSRNIRTGPVSGNTIYF. The CDR3 bases are TGTGCCAGCAGCCGGAACATAAGGACAGGCCCCGTCTCTGGAAACACCATATATTTT.

This chain uses TRBV4-1 with TRBJ1-1, with 8 bases lining up with TRBD1. J lost 4 bases, V lost 1 base, and 2 bases had no gene match. The CDR3 is 14 residues long. Germline assignment: CDR1 MGHRA and CDR2 YSYEKL. The CDR3 protein is CASSQGTGSTEAFF. CDR3 nucleotides: TGCGCCAGCAGCCAAGGGACAGGGTCCACTGAAGCTTTCTTT.